This TCR beta chain is from a study of beta chain features in type 1 diabetes. On the study more broadly: All samples together contributed around 100,000,000 sorted cells for examination. Study findings and constraints: Moderate yet significant TCRB CDR3 shortening was seen in Type 1 diabetes patients in all four CD4+ subsets. A pattern of fewer insertions and more deletions at VDJ junctions was seen in type 1 diabetes patients.

As for this clone: Its antigen is unidentified.

V was trimmed by 5 bases and J by 6 bases, leaving 14 bases between them. The germline V gene encodes CDR1 SGHTA and CDR2 FQGNSA. The CDR3 is made up of 14 amino acids. As every portion of the isolated RNA was reverse transcribed, the sequencing read expressed TCRB transcripts. Profiling relied on immunoSEQ multiplex PCR, and the TCRdb table lists in-frame clones only, not all of them. The data contain some 640,000 clones, about 14% of them singletons. This TCR was sampled from a man aged 18 to 29 with type 1 diabetes. Sequenced: naive CD4+ T cells from blood. V usage is TRBV7-2 and J usage is TRBJ1-5, with TRBD1 as a possible D gene (5 bases). CDR3: CASSPWGESQPQHF. The CDR3 nucleotides are TGTGCCAGCAGCCCCTGGGGGGAGAGTCAGCCCCAGCATTTT.